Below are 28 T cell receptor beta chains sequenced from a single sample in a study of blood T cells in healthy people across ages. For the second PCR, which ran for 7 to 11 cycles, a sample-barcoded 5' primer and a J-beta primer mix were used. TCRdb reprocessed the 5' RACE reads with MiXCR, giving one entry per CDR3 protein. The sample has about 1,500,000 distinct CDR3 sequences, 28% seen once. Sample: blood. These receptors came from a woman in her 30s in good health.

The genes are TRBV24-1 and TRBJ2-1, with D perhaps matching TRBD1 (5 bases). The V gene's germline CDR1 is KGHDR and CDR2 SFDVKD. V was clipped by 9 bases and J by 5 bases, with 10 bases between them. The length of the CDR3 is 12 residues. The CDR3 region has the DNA TGTGCCACCGGTGCAGGGAACAATGAGCAGTTCTTC. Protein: CATGAGNNEQFF.

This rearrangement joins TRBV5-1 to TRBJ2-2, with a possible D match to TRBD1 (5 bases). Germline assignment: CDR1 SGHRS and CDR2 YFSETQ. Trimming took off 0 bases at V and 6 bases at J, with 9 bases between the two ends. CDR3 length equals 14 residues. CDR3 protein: CASSLAGSAGELFF. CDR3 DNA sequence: TGCGCCAGCAGCTTGGCAGGGTCCGCCGGGGAGCTGTTTTTT. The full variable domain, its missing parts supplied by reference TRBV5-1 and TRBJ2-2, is KAGVTQTPRYLIKTRGQQVTLSCSPISGHRSVSWYQQTPGQGLQFLFEYFSETQRNKGNFPGRFSGRQFSNSRSEMNVSTLELGDSALYLCASSLAGSAGELFFGEGSRLTVL.

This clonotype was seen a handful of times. The CDR3 region has the DNA TGCGCCAGCAGCCAAGAGTGGCTAGCGGGGAAATTTGAGCAGTTCTTC. This sequence encodes CASSQEWLAGKFEQFF. The chain is built from TRBV4-1 and TRBJ2-1; TRBD2 matches 9 bases. From germline, CDR1 is MGHRA and CDR2 YSYEKL. V lost 0 bases, J lost 9 bases, and 9 bases stayed unmatched. The CDR3 consists of 16 residues.

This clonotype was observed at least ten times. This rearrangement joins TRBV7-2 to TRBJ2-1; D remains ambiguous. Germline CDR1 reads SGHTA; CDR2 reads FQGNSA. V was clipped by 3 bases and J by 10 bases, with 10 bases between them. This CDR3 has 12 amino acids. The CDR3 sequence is CASSFGPREQFF. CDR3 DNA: TGTGCCAGCAGCTTTGGACCTAGGGAGCAGTTCTTC.

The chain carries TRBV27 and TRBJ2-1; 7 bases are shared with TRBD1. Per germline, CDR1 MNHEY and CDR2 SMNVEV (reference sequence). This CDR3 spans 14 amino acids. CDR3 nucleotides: TGTACCAACAAGTACGGGACAGCTAACAATGAGCAGTTCTTC. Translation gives CTNKYGTANNEQFF.

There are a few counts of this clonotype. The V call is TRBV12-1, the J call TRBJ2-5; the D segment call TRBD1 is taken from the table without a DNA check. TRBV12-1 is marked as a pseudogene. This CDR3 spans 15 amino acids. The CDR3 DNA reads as TGTGCCAGCAGCTTCGTTACAGGGAGGAGAGAGACCCAGTACTTC. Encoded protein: CASSFVTGRRETQYF.

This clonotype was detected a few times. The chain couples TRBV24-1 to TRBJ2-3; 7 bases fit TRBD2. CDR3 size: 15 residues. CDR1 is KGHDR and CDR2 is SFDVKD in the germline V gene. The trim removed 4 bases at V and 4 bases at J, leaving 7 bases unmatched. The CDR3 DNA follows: TGTGCCACCAGTGAGACTAGCAATCTCGCAGATACGCAGTATTTT. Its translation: CATSETSNLADTQYF.

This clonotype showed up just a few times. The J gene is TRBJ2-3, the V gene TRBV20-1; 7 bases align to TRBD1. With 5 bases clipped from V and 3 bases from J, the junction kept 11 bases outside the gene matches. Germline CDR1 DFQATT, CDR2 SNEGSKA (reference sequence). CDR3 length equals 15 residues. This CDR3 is CSAATKGGKTDTQYF. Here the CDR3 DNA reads TGCAGTGCTGCTACTAAAGGGGGCAAGACAGATACGCAGTATTTT.

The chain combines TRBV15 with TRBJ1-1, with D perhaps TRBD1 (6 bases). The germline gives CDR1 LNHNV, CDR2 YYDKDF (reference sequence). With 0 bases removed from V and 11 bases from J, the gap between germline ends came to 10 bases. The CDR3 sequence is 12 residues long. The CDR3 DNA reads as TGTGCCACCAGCAGAGATAACAGGGAGGCTTTCTTT. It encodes CATSRDNREAFF.

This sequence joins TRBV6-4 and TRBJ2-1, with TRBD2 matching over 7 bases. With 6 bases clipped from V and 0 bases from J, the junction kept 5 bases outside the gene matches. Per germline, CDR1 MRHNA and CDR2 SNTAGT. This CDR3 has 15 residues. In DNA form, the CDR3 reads TGTGCCAGCAGAGCTAGCGGAGGCTCCTACAATGAGCAGTTCTTC. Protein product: CASRASGGSYNEQFF.

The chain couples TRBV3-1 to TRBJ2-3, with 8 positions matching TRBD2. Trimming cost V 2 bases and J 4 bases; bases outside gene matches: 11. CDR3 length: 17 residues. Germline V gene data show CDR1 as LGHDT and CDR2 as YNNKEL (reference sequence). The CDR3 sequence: CASSQYSVAGSADTQYF. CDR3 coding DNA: TGTGCCAGCAGCCAATATTCTGTAGCGGGGAGCGCAGATACGCAGTATTTT.

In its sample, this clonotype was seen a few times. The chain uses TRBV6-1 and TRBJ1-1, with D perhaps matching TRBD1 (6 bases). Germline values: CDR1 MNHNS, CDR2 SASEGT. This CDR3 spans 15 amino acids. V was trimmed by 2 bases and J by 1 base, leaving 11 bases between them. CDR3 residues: CASSEYGQTNTEAFF. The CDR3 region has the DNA TGTGCCAGCAGTGAATACGGACAGACGAACACTGAAGCTTTCTTT.

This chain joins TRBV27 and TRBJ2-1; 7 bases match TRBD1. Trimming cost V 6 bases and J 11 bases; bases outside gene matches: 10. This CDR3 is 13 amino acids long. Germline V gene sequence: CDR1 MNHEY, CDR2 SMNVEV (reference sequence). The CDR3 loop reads CASRDTGASKQFF. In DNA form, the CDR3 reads TGTGCCAGCAGGGATACAGGGGCCTCCAAGCAGTTCTTC.

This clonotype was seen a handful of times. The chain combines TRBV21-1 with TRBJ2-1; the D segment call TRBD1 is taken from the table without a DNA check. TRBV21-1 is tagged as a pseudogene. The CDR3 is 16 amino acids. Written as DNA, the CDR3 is TGTGCCAGCACTTTCGAGGTGGGACAGGATCACAATGAGCAGTTCTTC. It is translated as CASTFEVGQDHNEQFF.

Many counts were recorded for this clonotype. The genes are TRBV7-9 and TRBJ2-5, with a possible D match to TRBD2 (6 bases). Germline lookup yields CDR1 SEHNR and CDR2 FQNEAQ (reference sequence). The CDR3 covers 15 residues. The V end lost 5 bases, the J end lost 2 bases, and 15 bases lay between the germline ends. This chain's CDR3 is CASSPPGRGQETQYF. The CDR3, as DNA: TGTGCCAGCAGCCCACCCGGGCGGGGACAAGAGACCCAGTACTTC.

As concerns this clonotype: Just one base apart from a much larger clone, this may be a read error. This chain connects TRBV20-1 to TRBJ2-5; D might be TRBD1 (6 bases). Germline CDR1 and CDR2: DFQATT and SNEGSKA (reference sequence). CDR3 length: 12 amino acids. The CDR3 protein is CRGAGAEETQYF. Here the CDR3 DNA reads TGCAGGGGGGCTGGGGCGGAAGAGACCCAGTACTTC.

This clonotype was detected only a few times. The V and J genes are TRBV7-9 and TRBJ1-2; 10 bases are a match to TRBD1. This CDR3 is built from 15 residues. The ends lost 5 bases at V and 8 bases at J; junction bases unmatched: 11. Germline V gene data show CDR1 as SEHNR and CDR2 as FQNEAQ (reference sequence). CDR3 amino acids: CASSLRQGAPQGYTF. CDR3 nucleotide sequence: TGTGCCAGCAGCCTTAGACAGGGGGCGCCCCAAGGCTACACCTTC.

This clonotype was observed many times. The CDR3 DNA reads as TGCGCCAGCAGCTTGTATCCAGGGGGCGTCTCCTACGAGCAGTACTTC. Residues: CASSLYPGGVSYEQYF. The V call is TRBV5-1, the J call TRBJ2-7, with 8 positions matching TRBD1. The V gene's germline CDR1 is SGHRS and CDR2 YFSETQ. V lost 1 base, J lost 0 bases, and 6 bases stayed unmatched. The CDR3 length is 16 residues.

The DNA of the CDR3 is TGTGCCAGCAGCTTTTTCAGGGCTAGCGAGATGAATGAGCAGTTCTTC. Its translation: CASSFFRASEMNEQFF. The J gene is TRBJ2-1, the V gene TRBV7-2; maybe TRBD2 (6 bases). Germline V CDR1 and CDR2: SGHTA, FQGNSA. V lost 3 bases to trimming and J lost 7 bases, with 19 bases between them. This CDR3 spans 16 amino acids. Full variable domain (rest looked up from reference TRBV7-2 and TRBJ2-1): GAGVSQSPSNKVTEKGKDVELRCDPISGHTALYWYRQSLGQGLEFLIYFQGNSAPDKSGLPSDRFSAERTGGSVSTLTIQRTQQEDSAVYLCASSFFRASEMNEQFFGPGTRLTVL.

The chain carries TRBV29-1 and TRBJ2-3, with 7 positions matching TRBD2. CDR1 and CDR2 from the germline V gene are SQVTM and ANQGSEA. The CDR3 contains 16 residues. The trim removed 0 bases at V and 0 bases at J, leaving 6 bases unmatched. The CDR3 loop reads CSVEDWSGISTDTQYF. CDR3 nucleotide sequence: TGCAGCGTTGAAGATTGGAGCGGGATTAGCACAGATACGCAGTATTTT.

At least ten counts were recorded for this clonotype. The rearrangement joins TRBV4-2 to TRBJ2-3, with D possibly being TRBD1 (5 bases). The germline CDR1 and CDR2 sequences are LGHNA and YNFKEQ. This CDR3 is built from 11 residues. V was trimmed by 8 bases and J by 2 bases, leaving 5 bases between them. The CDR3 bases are TGTGCCAGCGGACACACAGATACGCAGTATTTT. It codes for CASGHTDTQYF.

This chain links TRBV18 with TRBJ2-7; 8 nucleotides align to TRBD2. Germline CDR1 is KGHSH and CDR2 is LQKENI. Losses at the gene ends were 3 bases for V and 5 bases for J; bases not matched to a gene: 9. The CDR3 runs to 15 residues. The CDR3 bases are TGTGCCAGCTCACCCTCGGGACTAGGATTCCACGAGCAGTACTTC. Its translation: CASSPSGLGFHEQYF.

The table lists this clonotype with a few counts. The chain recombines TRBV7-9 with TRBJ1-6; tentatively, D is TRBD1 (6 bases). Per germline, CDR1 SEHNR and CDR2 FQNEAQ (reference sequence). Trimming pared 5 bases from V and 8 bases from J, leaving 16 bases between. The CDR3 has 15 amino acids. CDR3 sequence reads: CASSPREGEDSPLHF. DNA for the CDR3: TGTGCCAGCAGCCCGCGAGAGGGGGAGGATTCACCCCTCCACTTT. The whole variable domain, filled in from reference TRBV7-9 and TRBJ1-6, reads DTGVSQNPRHKITKRGQNVTFRCDPISEHNRLYWYRQTLGQGPEFLTYFQNEAQLEKSRLLSDRFSAERPKGSFSTLEIQRTEQGDSAMYLCASSPREGEDSPLHFGNGTRLTVT.

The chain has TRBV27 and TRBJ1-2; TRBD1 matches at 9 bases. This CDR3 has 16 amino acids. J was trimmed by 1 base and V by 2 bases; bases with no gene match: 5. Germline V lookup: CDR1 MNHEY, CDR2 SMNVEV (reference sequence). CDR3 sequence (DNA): TGTGCCAGCAGTTTAAGGTCGGACAGGGGTAACTATGGCTACACCTTC. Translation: CASSLRSDRGNYGYTF.

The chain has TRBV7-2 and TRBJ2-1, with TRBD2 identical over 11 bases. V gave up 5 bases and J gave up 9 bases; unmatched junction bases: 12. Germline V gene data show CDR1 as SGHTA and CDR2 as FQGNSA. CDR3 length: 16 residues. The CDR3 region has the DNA TGTGCCAGCAGCGATACTATAGCGGGAGGGCCCTCTGAGCAGTTCTTC. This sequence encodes CASSDTIAGGPSEQFF.

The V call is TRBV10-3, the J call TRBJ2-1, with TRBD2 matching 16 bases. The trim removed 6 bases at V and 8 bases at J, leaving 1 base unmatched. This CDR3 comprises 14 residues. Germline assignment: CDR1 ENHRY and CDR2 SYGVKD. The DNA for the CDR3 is TGTGCCATCAGGGGGACTAGCGGGAGGGATGAGCAGTTCTTC. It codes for CAIRGTSGRDEQFF.

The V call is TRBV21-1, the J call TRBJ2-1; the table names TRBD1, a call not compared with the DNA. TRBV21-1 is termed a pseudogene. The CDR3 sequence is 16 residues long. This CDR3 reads CASSKGPTGLSNEQFF. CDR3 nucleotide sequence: TGTGCCAGCAGCAAGGGGCCGACAGGGCTAAGCAATGAGCAGTTCTTC.

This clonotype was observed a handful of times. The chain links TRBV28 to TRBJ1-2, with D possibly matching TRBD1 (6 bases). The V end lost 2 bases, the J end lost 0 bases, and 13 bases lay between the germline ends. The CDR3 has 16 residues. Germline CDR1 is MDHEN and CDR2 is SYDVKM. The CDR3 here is CASSLLGGLTNYGYTF. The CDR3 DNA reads TGTGCCAGCAGTTTACTAGGGGGGCTCACTAACTATGGCTACACCTTC.